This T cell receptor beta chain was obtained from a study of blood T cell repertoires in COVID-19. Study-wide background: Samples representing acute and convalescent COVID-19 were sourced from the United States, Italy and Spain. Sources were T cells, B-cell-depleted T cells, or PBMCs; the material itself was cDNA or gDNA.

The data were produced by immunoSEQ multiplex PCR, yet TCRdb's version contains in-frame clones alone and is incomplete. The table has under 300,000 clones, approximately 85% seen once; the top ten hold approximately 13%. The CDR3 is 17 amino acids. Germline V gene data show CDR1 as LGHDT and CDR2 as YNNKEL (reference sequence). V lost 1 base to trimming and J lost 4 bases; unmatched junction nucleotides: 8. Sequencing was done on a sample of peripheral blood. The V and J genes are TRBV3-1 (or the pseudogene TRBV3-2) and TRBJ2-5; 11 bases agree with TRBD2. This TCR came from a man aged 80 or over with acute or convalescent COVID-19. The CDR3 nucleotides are TGTGCCAGCAGCCAAGTCAAAACTAGCGGGAGAGGAGAGACCCAGTACTTC. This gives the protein CASSQVKTSGRGETQYF.